This T cell receptor (beta chain) was captured in a study of T cell responses to AZD1222 COVID-19 vaccine. Study observations and caveats: The sample set comprised mostly white British donors with more females, and clonal diversity was possibly underestimated. Within unmutated variant regions lay the reported targets of nearly half of spike-specific TCRs. All repertoire sampling was performed exclusively after the peak T cell response.

The method was immunoSEQ multiplex PCR; TCRdb's version includes in-frame clones alone and lacks a portion of them. Found here are over 65,000 clones, approximately 91% of them singletons; the top ten hold 6.9%. In regard to this clone: Its antigen is not known.

The CDR3 is 15 amino acids. CDR1 SGHAT and CDR2 FQNNGV come from the germline V gene. The germline V and J ends were trimmed by 2 bases and 2 bases, with 11 bases remaining between them. The V call is TRBV11-2, the J call TRBJ2-3; tentative D call: TRBD2 (6 bases). The specimen comprised peripheral blood, sampled 28 days after the second AZD1222 dose. The receptor comes from an adult who received the AZD1222 COVID-19 vaccine. The CDR3, as DNA: TGTGCCAGCAGCTTAAGTCGGGGGAACACAGATACGCAGTATTTT. Protein product: CASSLSRGNTDTQYF. Looking up the rest from reference TRBV11-2 and TRBJ2-3 gives the full variable domain: EAGVAQSPRYKIIEKRQSVAFWCNPISGHATLYWYQQILGQGPKLLIQFQNNGVVDDSQLPKDRFSAERLKGVDSTLKIQPAKLEDSAVYLCASSLSRGNTDTQYFGPGTRLTVL.